Below are 2 T cell receptor beta chains sequenced from a single sample in a study of T-cell memory formation after mild COVID-19. Using its own MiXCR run on the 5' RACE reads, TCRdb lists one record per CDR3 protein. The sample comprises about 420,000 distinct CDR3 sequences, 23% of which are singletons, and over 10% rests with the top ten. Sequenced sample: PBMCs or a T cell subset sorted from them (not recorded which). The receptors originated from an adult woman who had mild COVID-19 (a few samples of this study predate the infection). Cell type and time point are not known.

The chain combines TRBV27 with TRBJ2-7; D is perhaps TRBD1 (6 bases). CDR1 is MNHEY, CDR2 SMNVEV, per germline (reference sequence). This CDR3 has 15 residues. Trimming left V 0 bases short and J 0 bases short, with 9 bases between. This CDR3 is CASSLSGGYSYEQYF. The CDR3 region has the DNA TGTGCCAGCAGTTTATCAGGGGGATACTCCTACGAGCAGTACTTC.

This clonotype was observed a handful of times. V usage is TRBV12-3 or TRBV12-4 and J usage is TRBJ2-3, with D uncertain. The CDR3 is made up of 15 amino acids. V was clipped by 5 bases and J by 3 bases, with 15 bases between them. The chain's CDR3 is CASSPTEQLTDTQYF. As DNA, the CDR3 is TGTGCCAGCAGTCCCACCGAGCAGCTGACAGATACGCAGTATTTT.